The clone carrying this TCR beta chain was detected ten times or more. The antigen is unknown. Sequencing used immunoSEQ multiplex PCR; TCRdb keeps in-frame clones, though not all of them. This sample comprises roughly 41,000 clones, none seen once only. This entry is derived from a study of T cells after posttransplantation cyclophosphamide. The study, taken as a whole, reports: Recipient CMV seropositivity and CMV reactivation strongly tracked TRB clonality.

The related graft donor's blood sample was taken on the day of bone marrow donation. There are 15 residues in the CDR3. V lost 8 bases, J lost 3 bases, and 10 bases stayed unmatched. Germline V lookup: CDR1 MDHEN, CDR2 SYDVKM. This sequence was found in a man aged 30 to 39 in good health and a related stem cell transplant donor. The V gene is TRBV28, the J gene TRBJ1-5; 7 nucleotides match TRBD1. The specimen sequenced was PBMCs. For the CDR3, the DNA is TGTGCCAGCGGAAGGGATAGGGGGCCCAATCAGCCCCAGCATTTT. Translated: CASGRDRGPNQPQHF. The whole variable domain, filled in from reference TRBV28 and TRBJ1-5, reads DVKVTQSSRYLVKRTGEKVFLECVQDMDHENMFWYRQDPGLGLRLIYFSYDVKMKEKGDIPEGYSVSREKKERFSLILESASTNQTSMYLCASGRDRGPNQPQHFGDGTRLSIL.